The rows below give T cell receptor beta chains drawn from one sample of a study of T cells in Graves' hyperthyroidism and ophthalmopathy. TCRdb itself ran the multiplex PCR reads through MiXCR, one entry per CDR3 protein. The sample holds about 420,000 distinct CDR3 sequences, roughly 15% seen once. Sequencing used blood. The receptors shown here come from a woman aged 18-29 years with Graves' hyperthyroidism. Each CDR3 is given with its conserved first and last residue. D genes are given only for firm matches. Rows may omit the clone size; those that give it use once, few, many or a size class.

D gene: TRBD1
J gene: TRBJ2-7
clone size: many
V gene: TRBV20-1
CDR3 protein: CSAQRIGTGNPYEQYF
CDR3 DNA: TGCAGTGCCCAGAGGATTGGGACAGGAAATCCTTACGAGCAGTACTTC

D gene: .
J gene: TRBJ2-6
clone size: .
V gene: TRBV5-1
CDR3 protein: CASSARGANVLTF
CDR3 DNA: TGCGCCAGCAGCGCCCGAGGGGCCAACGTCCTGACTTTC

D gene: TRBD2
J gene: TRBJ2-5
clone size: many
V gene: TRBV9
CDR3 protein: CASSVGGLAGIRETQYF
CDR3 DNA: TGTGCCAGCAGCGTAGGCGGACTAGCGGGGATTAGGGAGACCCAGTACTTC

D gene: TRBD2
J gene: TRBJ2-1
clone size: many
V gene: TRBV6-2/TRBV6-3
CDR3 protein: CASSSERGRSYNEQFF
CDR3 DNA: TGTGCCAGCAGTTCAGAGCGGGGGCGCTCCTACAATGAGCAGTTCTTC

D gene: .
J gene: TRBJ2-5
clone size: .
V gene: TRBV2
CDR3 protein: CASSALVAALQETQYF
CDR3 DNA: TGTGCCAGCAGTGCGCTGGTAGCGGCACTCCAAGAGACCCAGTACTTC

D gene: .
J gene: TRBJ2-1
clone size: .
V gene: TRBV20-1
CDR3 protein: CSASLPTNEQFF
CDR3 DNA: TGCAGTGCTAGTCTGCCAACCAATGAGCAGTTCTTC

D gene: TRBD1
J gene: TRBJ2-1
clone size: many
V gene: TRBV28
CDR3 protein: CASAFRRWTGAHEQFF
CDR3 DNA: TGTGCCAGCGCATTTCGGCGCTGGACAGGGGCCCATGAGCAGTTCTTC

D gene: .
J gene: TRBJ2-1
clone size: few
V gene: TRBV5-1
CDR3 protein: CASSLPPDSSYNEQFF
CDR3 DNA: TGCGCCAGCAGCTTGCCTCCGGACAGTTCCTACAATGAGCAGTTCTTC

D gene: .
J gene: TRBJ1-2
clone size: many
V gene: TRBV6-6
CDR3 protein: CASSYSSTDYGYTF
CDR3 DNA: TGTGCCAGCAGTTACTCGAGTACAGACTATGGCTACACCTTC

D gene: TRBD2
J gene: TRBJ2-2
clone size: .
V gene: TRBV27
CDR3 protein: CASSLTPQAGGPIGELFF
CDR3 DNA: TGTGCCAGCAGTTTAACGCCGCAAGCGGGAGGGCCTATCGGGGAGCTGTTTTTT

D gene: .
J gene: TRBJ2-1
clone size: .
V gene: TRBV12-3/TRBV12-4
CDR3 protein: CASSTQDRYNEQFF
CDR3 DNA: TGTGCCAGCAGCACCCAGGACCGCTACAATGAGCAGTTCTTC

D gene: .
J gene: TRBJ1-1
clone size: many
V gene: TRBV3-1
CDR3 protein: CASSQGAGLNTEAFF
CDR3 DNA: TGTGCCAGCAGCCAAGGAGCAGGGCTGAACACTGAAGCTTTCTTT

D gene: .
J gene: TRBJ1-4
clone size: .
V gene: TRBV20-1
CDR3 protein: CSAREQGLTNENLFF
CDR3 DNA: TGCAGTGCTAGAGAACAGGGTTTGACTAATGAAAACCTGTTTTTT

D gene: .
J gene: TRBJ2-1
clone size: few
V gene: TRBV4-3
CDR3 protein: CASSPKRPPTGNEQFF
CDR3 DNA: TGCGCCAGCAGCCCCAAGCGACCCCCGACTGGGAATGAGCAGTTCTTC

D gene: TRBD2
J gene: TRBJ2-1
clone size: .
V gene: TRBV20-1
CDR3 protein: CSARGGAGETYNEQFF
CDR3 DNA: TGCAGTGCTAGGGGGGGAGCGGGAGAGACCTACAATGAGCAGTTCTTC

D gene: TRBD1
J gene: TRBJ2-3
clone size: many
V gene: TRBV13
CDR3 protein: CASSLGQGPTDTQYF
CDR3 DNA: TGTGCCAGCAGCTTGGGACAGGGCCCCACAGATACGCAGTATTTT

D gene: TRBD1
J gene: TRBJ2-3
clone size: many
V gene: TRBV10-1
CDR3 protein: CASSEHRGNTQYF
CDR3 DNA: TGCGCCAGCAGTGAGCACAGGGGTAATACGCAGTATTTT

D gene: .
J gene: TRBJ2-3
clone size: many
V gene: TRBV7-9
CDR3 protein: CASSLVPGRDVDTQYF
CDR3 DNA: TGTGCCAGCAGCTTAGTGCCCGGGAGAGATGTAGATACGCAGTATTTT

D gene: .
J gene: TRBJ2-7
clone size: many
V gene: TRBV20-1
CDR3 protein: CSARDSSRGSGQYF
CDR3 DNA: TGCAGTGCTAGAGATAGTAGCAGGGGATCGGGGCAGTACTTC

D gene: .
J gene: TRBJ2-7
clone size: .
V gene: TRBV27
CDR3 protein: CASSPVASQANSYEQYF
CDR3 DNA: TGTGCCAGCAGCCCAGTGGCTTCACAAGCTAACTCCTACGAGCAGTACTTC

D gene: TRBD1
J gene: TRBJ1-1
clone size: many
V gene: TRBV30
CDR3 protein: CAWIGTGGTEAFF
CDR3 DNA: TGTGCCTGGATCGGGACAGGGGGTACTGAAGCTTTCTTT

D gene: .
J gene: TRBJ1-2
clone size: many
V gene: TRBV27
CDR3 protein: CASSLRENYGYTF
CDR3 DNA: TGTGCCAGCAGTTTAAGAGAGAACTATGGCTACACCTTC

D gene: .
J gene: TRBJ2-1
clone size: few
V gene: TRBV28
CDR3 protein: CASSFISEQFF
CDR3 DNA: TGTGCCAGCAGTTTTATTAGTGAGCAGTTCTTC

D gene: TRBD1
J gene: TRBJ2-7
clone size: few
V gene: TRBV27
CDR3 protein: CASSVRQGARAGGLYEQYF
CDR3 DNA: TGTGCCAGCAGTGTTCGACAGGGGGCTAGGGCGGGCGGACTCTACGAGCAGTACTTC

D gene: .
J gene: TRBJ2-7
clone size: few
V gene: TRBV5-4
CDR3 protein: CASSLGRVGYEQYF
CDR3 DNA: TGTGCCAGCAGCTTAGGGCGGGTCGGCTACGAGCAGTACTTC

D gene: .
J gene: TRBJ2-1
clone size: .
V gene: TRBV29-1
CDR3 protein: CSVGGHEQFF
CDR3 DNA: TGCAGCGTTGGGGGCCATGAGCAGTTCTTC

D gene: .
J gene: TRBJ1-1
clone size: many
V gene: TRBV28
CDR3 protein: CASSPSFGAMNTEAFF
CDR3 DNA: TGTGCCAGCAGTCCCTCCTTTGGAGCAATGAACACTGAAGCTTTCTTT

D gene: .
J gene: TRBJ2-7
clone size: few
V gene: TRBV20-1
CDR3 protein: CSATQGSYEQYF
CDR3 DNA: TGCAGTGCTACACAGGGCTCCTACGAGCAGTACTTC

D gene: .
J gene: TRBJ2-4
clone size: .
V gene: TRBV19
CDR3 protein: CASSPVAKNIQYF
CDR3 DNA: TGTGCCAGTAGTCCAGTAGCCAAAAACATTCAGTACTTC

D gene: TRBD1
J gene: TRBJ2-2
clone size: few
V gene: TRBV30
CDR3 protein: CAWVGQGETGELFF
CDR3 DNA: TGTGCCTGGGTTGGACAGGGGGAAACCGGGGAGCTGTTTTTT

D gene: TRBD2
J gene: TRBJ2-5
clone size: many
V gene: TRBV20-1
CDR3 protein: CSARTSGTETQYF
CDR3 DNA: TGCAGTGCTAGGACTAGCGGGACGGAGACCCAGTACTTC